Below, 18 T cell receptor beta chains from the same sample are listed, as sequenced in a study of cytomegalovirus exposure and HLA in healthy donors. PCR used 60 Vbeta primers and 13 Jbeta primers. Measured with immunoSEQ multiplex PCR; TCRdb has only the in-frame clones, and not every one. This table has approximately 160,000 clones, around three quarters appearing once. Sequenced material: PBMCs. The receptors were gathered from a woman in her thirties or forties in good health and CMV-seronegative.

CDR3 coding DNA: TGTGCCAGCAGCCAAGATCCCCTAGCGGGAGTGAGTTACAATGAGCAGTTCTTC. It yields the protein CASSQDPLAGVSYNEQFF. The rearrangement links TRBV4-2 to TRBJ2-1; 10 bases are shared with TRBD2. CDR1 and CDR2 from the germline V gene are LGHNA and YNFKEQ. The CDR3 contains 18 residues. J was trimmed by 4 bases and V by 0 bases; bases with no gene match: 9.

The rearrangement joins TRBV6-1 to TRBJ1-1, with 7 bases matching TRBD1. Germline V CDR1 and CDR2: MNHNS, SASEGT. V was clipped by 8 bases and J by 0 bases; unmatched bases: 3. This CDR3 region has 13 residues. In DNA, the CDR3 is TGTGCCAGCCCGGGACAGCTGAACACTGAAGCTTTCTTT. Amino acid sequence: CASPGQLNTEAFF.

CDR3 bases: TGTGCCAGCAGTTCGGGGGACAGGCGCCTTGGTGAAAAACTGTTTTTT. Protein product: CASSSGDRRLGEKLFF. The chain uses TRBV28 and TRBJ1-4; TRBD1 matches 8 bases. The junction had 11 bases not matched to a gene; V was cut back by 4 bases and J by 7 bases. This CDR3 spans 16 amino acids. CDR1 and CDR2 from the germline V gene are MDHEN and SYDVKM.

This clone has a single count. The chain is built from TRBV27 and TRBJ2-2; D possibly corresponds to TRBD1 (7 bases). Germline V gene lookup returns CDR1 MNHEY and CDR2 SMNVEV (reference sequence). This CDR3 is built from 14 residues. V gave up 5 bases and J gave up 5 bases, with 12 bases separating them. CDR3 in amino acids: CASSIQGGTGELFF. DNA of the CDR3: TGTGCCAGCAGTATCCAGGGGGGAACCGGGGAGCTGTTTTTT.

The V call is TRBV15, the J call TRBJ1-5; D is perhaps TRBD1 (5 bases). Germline V gene lookup returns CDR1 LNHNV and CDR2 YYDKDF (reference sequence). Trimming pared 0 bases from V and 2 bases from J, leaving 8 bases between. The CDR3 runs 15 residues. This chain's CDR3 is CATSRDQGGNQPQHF. CDR3 nucleotides: TGTGCCACCAGCAGAGATCAGGGTGGCAATCAGCCCCAGCATTTT. Full variable domain (missing parts from reference TRBV15 and TRBJ1-5): DAMVIQNPRYQVTQFGKPVTLSCSQTLNHNVMYWYQQKSSQAPKLLFHYYDKDFNNEADTPDNFQSRRPNTSFCFLDIRSPGLGDTAMYLCATSRDQGGNQPQHFGDGTRLSIL.

The chain uses TRBV2 and TRBJ2-3, with 8 bases matching TRBD1. Germline lookup yields CDR1 SNHLY and CDR2 FYNNEI. The CDR3 extends over 14 amino acids. Trimming took 8 bases from V and 1 from J; bases not matched to a gene: 5. The CDR3 bases are TGTGCCAGCGAGGACAGGGACGGCACAGATACGCAGTATTTT. Protein sequence: CASEDRDGTDTQYF.

The chain links TRBV5-6 to TRBJ2-3, with TRBD1 matching over 8 bases. The V gene end was trimmed by 0 bases and the J gene end by 5 bases; junction bases not matched to a gene: 2. The CDR3 covers 14 residues. Germline assignment: CDR1 SGHDT and CDR2 YYEEEE. Written as DNA, the CDR3 is TGTGCCAGCAGCTTGGTGACAGGGGTAGATACGCAGTATTTT. It yields the protein CASSLVTGVDTQYF.

This chain connects TRBV11-3 to TRBJ2-5; 8 nucleotides line up with TRBD1. This CDR3 has 14 residues. CDR1 is SGHNT, CDR2 YENEEA, per germline. The V and J ends lost 5 bases and 5 bases, in that order; junction bases with no gene match: 7. The CDR3 DNA follows: TGTGCCAGCAGCCCTCACAGGGGGACCGAGACCCAGTACTTC. Its translation is CASSPHRGTETQYF.

V usage is TRBV19 and J usage is TRBJ1-2; possible D gene TRBD1, 5 bases. The CDR3 length is 13 residues. With 3 bases removed from V and 6 bases from J, the gap between germline ends came to 11 bases. Looked up from germline, CDR1 is LNHDA and CDR2 is SQIVND (reference sequence). CDR3 bases: TGTGCCAGTAGTATCCCGGCAGGGCATGGCTACACCTTC. This encodes CASSIPAGHGYTF.

The chain combines TRBV6-1 with TRBJ2-1, with 9 bases aligning to TRBD2. Per the germline V gene, CDR1 is MNHNS and CDR2 is SASEGT. V lost 5 bases to trimming and J lost 8 bases; unmatched junction nucleotides: 10. This CDR3 spans 15 amino acids. CDR3 residues: CASSFIAGDTDEQFF. CDR3 DNA sequence: TGTGCCAGCAGTTTCATAGCGGGAGATACCGATGAGCAGTTCTTC.

The chain links TRBV28 to TRBJ1-5; tentative D call: TRBD1 (5 bases). CDR3 size: 15 residues. V lost 7 bases to trimming and J lost 4 bases, with 17 bases between them. From germline, CDR1 is MDHEN and CDR2 SYDVKM. This CDR3 reads CASTDGGVGNQPQHF. CDR3 nucleotides: TGTGCCAGCACGGACGGGGGTGTTGGAAATCAGCCCCAGCATTTT.

The chain couples TRBV11-3 to TRBJ2-5; the match to TRBD1 covers 11 bases. Germline CDR1 and CDR2: SGHNT and YENEEA. The CDR3 loop spans 14 amino acids. After removal of 4 bases from V and 4 bases from J, the junction contained 2 bases not matched to a gene. The CDR3 region is CASSSGTGGETQYF. CDR3 sequence (DNA): TGTGCCAGCAGCTCTGGGACAGGGGGAGAGACCCAGTACTTC.

J is TRBJ1-5 and V is TRBV27; 8 positions match TRBD1. The germline V gene encodes CDR1 MNHEY and CDR2 SMNVEV (reference sequence). The CDR3 totals 15 residues. With 6 bases clipped from V and 4 bases from J, the junction kept 8 bases outside the gene matches. CDR3 region: CASRPGTGGNQPQHF. CDR3 bases: TGTGCCAGCAGGCCAGGGACAGGTGGTAATCAGCCCCAGCATTTT.

This chain joins TRBV2 and TRBJ2-3; TRBD2 agrees at 8 bases. Germline trimming cut 3 bases from V and 0 bases from J; bases unmatched to any gene: 8. The germline CDR1 and CDR2 sequences are SNHLY and FYNNEI. The CDR3 sequence is 17 residues long. The CDR3 bases are TGTGCCAGCAGTGATCTGGGCGGGAGGCTCAGCACAGATACGCAGTATTTT. Amino acid sequence: CASSDLGGRLSTDTQYF.

Remarks on this clone: Distinct nucleotide sequences in the sample also encode this CDR3. The V gene is TRBV4-1, the J gene TRBJ2-5; unclear D gene. This CDR3 is built from 15 residues. The germline V gene encodes CDR1 MGHRA and CDR2 YSYEKL. Trimming cost V 0 bases and J 5 bases, with 13 bases left between them. CDR3 coding DNA: TGCGCCAGCAGCCAAGACGCGATCATCCGGGAGACCCAGTACTTC. It yields the protein CASSQDAIIRETQYF.

Here the CDR3 reads CASSLLAGGMGEQFF. DNA for the CDR3: TGTGCCAGCAGCTTACTAGCGGGAGGGATGGGTGAGCAGTTCTTC. V usage is TRBV7-9 and J usage is TRBJ2-1; 12 bases line up with TRBD2. CDR1 and CDR2 (germline): SEHNR, FQNEAQ (reference sequence). The CDR3 consists of 15 residues. J lost 9 bases, V lost 2 bases, and 5 bases had no gene match.

This clone came up once. The chain couples TRBV28 to TRBJ2-4; D remains ambiguous. V was pared by 6 bases and J by 6 bases, with 15 bases between. Germline V gene data show CDR1 as MDHEN and CDR2 as SYDVKM. This CDR3 has 14 amino acids. The CDR3 here is CASSRSIRLNIQYF. In DNA, the CDR3 is TGTGCCAGCAGCCGGTCAATCCGTCTAAACATTCAGTACTTC. The entire variable domain, with the rest obtained from reference TRBV28 and TRBJ2-4, is as follows: DVKVTQSSRYLVKRTGEKVFLECVQDMDHENMFWYRQDPGLGLRLIYFSYDVKMKEKGDIPEGYSVSREKKERFSLILESASTNQTSMYLCASSRSIRLNIQYFGAGTRLSVL.

Comment on this clone: Other DNA sequences from this sample encode an identical CDR3 as well. This rearrangement joins TRBV5-4 to TRBJ2-5, with D possibly TRBD1 on 5 matching bases. The CDR3 spans 12 residues. Germline values: CDR1 SGHNT, CDR2 YYREEE (reference sequence). V gave up 2 bases and J gave up 3 bases, with 5 bases separating them. The chain's CDR3 is CASSLQEETQYF. CDR3 DNA: TGTGCCAGCAGCTTACAGGAAGAGACCCAGTACTTC.